Shown below are 3 T cell receptor beta chains from a single sample sequenced in a study of TET2 disruption in CD19-targeted CAR T cells. This table comes from immunoSEQ multiplex PCR, and its TCRdb copy is limited to in-frame clones, with some not included. This sample's clone table lists about 26,000 clones. Treatment given: autologous CTL019 cells: CD19 CAR with 4-1BB and CD3 zeta domains. Their antigen targets remain unknown. Sequences were derived from CD8- CAR+ T cells sorted from cultured blood T cells, sampled for CD19 CAR T cell therapy. Subset here: CD8-negative CAR-positive T cells from the infusion product. Receptors originate from a man in his 70s with chronic lymphocytic leukemia.

Points on this clone: The missing CDR3 end, 3 residues past where the read stops, is filled in from the germline J gene. The chain recombines TRBV18 with TRBJ2-3; 11 bases map to TRBD2. Germline CDR1 and CDR2: KGHSH and LQKENI. The J segment lost 1 base and the V segment lost 6 bases, leaving 6 bases of the junction unmatched. This CDR3 is built from 16 residues. The CDR3 is CASSLTSGARTDTQYF. The sequenced CDR3 bases are TGTGCCAGCTCGCTGACTAGCGGGGCGCGCACAGATACG.

On this clone: The read is 3 residues too short to cover the CDR3 end, so that end is filled in from the germline J gene. The rearrangement joins TRBV7-9 to TRBJ1-2; TRBD1 matches 9 bases. This CDR3 has 15 amino acids. Germline CDR1 SEHNR, CDR2 FQNEAQ (reference sequence). The CDR3 sequence is CASSLTGQGYNDYTF. The CDR3 DNA, read in part, is TGTGCCAGCAGCTTAACGGGACAGGGCTACAATGAC.

Concerning this clone: The CDR3 end lies 3 residues beyond the end of the read and is filled in from the germline J gene. The rearrangement links TRBV5-6 to TRBJ1-2; perhaps TRBD1 as D (5 bases). V was clipped by 7 bases and J by 5 bases, with 21 bases between them. The germline V gene encodes CDR1 SGHDT and CDR2 YYEEEE. The CDR3 extends over 15 amino acids. The CDR3 reads CASERRGVGGYGYTF. CDR3 DNA, as far as it was read: TGTGCCAGCGAACGACGGGGGGTCGGTGGGTATGGC.